This T cell receptor (beta chain) was sequenced in a study of response to subunit inactivated influenza vaccine. Overall study results and limits: Authors proposed each seasonal influenza vaccination draws in few new T cells.

A single record per CDR3 protein comes from TCRdb applying MiXCR to the RT-PCR reads. The sample consists of approximately 480,000 distinct CDR3 sequences, over 9.5% of them appearing once. Worth noting for this clonotype: Its target is not known.

The receptor's source is a man aged 50 to 60 who received an inactivated influenza vaccine. The sequences come from PBMCs from blood, collected about 40 days after vaccination.

CDR3 in DNA: TGTGCCAGCAGCGCGGGACTAGTACGGGAGCTGTTTTTT. It encodes CASSAGLVRELFF. The rearrangement uses TRBV7-9 and TRBJ2-2; 8 bases are shared with TRBD2. V was pared by 5 bases and J by 9 bases, with 5 bases of the junction left unmatched. The CDR3 contains 13 residues. Germline assignment: CDR1 SEHNR and CDR2 FQNEAQ (reference sequence).